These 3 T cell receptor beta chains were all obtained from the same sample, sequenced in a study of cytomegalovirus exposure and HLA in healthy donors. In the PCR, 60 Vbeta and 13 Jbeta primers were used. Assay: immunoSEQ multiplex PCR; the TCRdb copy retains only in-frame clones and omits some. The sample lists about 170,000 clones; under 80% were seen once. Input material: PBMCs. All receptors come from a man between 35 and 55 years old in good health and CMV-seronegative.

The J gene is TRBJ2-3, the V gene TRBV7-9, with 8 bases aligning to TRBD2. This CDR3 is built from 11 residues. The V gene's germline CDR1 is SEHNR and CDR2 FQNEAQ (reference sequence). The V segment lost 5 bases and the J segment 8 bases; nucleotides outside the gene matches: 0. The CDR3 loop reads CASSRGGTQYF. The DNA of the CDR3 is TGTGCCAGCAGCCGGGGGGGTACGCAGTATTTT.

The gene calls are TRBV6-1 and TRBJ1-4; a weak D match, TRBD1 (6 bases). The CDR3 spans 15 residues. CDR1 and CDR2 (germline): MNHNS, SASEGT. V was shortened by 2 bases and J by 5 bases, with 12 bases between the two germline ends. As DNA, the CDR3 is TGTGCCAGCAGTGAATTAAGAACAGGGAATGAAAAACTGTTTTTT. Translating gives CASSELRTGNEKLFF.

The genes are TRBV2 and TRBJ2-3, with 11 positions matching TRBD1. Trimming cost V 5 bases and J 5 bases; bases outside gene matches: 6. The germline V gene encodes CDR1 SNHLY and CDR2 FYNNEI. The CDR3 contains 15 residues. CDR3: CASSYGQGAGDTQYF. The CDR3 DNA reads TGTGCCAGCAGTTACGGACAGGGGGCCGGAGATACGCAGTATTTT.